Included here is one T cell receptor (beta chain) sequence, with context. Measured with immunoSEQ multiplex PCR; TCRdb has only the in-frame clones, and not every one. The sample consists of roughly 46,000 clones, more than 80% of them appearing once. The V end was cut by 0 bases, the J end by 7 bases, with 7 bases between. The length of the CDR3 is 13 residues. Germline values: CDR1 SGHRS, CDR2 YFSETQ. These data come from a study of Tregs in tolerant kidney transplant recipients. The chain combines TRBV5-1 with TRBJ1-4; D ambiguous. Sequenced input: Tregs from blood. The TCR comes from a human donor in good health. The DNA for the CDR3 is TGCGCCAGCAGCTTGGTGCGGGGTGAAAAACTGTTTTTT. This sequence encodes CASSLVRGEKLFF.